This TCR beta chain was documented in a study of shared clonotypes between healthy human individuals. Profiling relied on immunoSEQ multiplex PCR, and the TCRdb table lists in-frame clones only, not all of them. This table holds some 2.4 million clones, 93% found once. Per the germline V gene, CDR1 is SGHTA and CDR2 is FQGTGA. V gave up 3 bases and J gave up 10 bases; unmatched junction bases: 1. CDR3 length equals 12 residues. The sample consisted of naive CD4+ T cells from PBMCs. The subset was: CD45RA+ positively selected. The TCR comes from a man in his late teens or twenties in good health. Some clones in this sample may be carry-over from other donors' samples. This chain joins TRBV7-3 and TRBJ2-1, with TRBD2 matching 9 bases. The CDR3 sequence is CASSFSGGEQFF. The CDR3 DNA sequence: TGTGCCAGCAGCTTTAGCGGGGGCGAGCAGTTCTTC.